A selection of T cell receptor beta chains follows, all from one sample in a study of T cell responses to AZD1222 COVID-19 vaccine. Data came from immunoSEQ multiplex PCR; TCRdb stores just in-frame clones and leaves some out. The data hold 100,000 or so clones, with around nine tenths observed a single time. The material was peripheral blood, obtained on day 0 of AZD1222 vaccination. Receptor source: an adult in good health. The CDR3 runs from the conserved cysteine through the conserved F or W. Each record gives: clone size, V gene, D gene, J gene, CDR3 DNA, CDR3 protein. D genes are given only for firm matches. Some rows have no size entry. The others give once, few or many, or a class for an expanded clone.

NA	TRBV18	NA	TRBJ2-7	TGTGCCAGCTCACCAGACCGGAACTTCTACGAGCAGTACTTC	CASSPDRNFYEQYF
once	TRBV7-8	TRBD1	TRBJ2-7	TGTGCCAGCAGCGTAACAGGGGGTTTTTCCTACGAGCAGTACTTC	CASSVTGGFSYEQYF
NA	TRBV19	NA	TRBJ2-4	TGTGCCAGTAGTACATACTATGGGGCCAAAAACATTCAGTACTTC	CASSTYYGAKNIQYF
NA	TRBV5-4	NA	TRBJ1-2	TGTGCCAGCAGCGTTGACGGCCCTAACGGGGGCTACACCTTC	CASSVDGPNGGYTF
NA	TRBV20-1	NA	TRBJ1-1	TGCAGTGCTTATTTTGGGACTGAAGCTTTCTTT	CSAYFGTEAFF
NA	TRBV6-5	TRBD1	TRBJ1-1	TGTGCCAGCGGGGACAGGGACACTGAAGCTTTCTTT	CASGDRDTEAFF
NA	TRBV5-1	TRBD1	TRBJ1-1	TGCGCCAGCAGCTTGGCTGGACAGGGGAGGACTGAAGCTTTCTTT	CASSLAGQGRTEAFF
NA	TRBV7-9	NA	TRBJ1-3	TGTGCCAGCAGCTTAATGTTCGGGCACACCATATATTTT	CASSLMFGHTIYF
NA	TRBV11-2	NA	TRBJ2-5	TGTGCCAGCAGCTTTGGAGGGACCCAGTACTTC	CASSFGGTQYF
NA	TRBV10-3	NA	TRBJ2-7	TGTGCCATCAGTCCTGCCTCAGGGGAGCAGTACTTC	CAISPASGEQYF
NA	TRBV6-5	NA	TRBJ1-2	TGTGCCAGCAGTTACGGACGGCCGAGGGGCGGCTACACCTTC	CASSYGRPRGGYTF
NA	TRBV5-4	NA	TRBJ1-1	TGTGCCAGCAACCAACAGGGGAACACTGAAGCTTTCTTT	CASNQQGNTEAFF
NA	TRBV5-5	NA	TRBJ1-2	TGTGCCAGCAGCTTGGAGTCCCGGAATTGGGGTGGCTACACCTTC	CASSLESRNWGGYTF
NA	TRBV28	NA	TRBJ1-1	TGTGCCAGCACCAGAACTTGGGACACTGAAGCTTTCTTT	CASTRTWDTEAFF
NA	TRBV6-2/TRBV6-3	NA	TRBJ2-7	TGTGCCAGCAGTTACTCGAGAGACATCAGCTCGGGCACCTACGAGCAGTACTTC	CASSYSRDISSGTYEQYF
once	TRBV4-1	NA	TRBJ2-5	TGCGCCAGCAGCCAAGATCCGGCTAGCACGTACCAAGAGACCCAGTACTTC	CASSQDPASTYQETQYF
NA	TRBV29-1	TRBD1	TRBJ2-2	TGCAGCGCCGGGGACAGGGTGAGCACCGGGGAGCTGTTTTTT	CSAGDRVSTGELFF
once	TRBV4-2	NA	TRBJ2-7	TGTGCCAGCAGCCAAGTAGGACGACTCTACGAGCAGTACTTC	CASSQVGRLYEQYF
NA	TRBV10-3	NA	TRBJ2-1	TGTGCCATCCGGGATTCGGCGCTGGATGAGCAGTTCTTC	CAIRDSALDEQFF
NA	TRBV29-1	NA	TRBJ2-5	TGCAGCGTTGAAGGGAGGGACTCGTCTCAGACCCAGTACTTC	CSVEGRDSSQTQYF
NA	TRBV7-6	NA	TRBJ2-1	TGTGCCAGCAGCTTCAGTGGGCCCAATGAGCAGTTCTTC	CASSFSGPNEQFF
NA	TRBV3-1/TRBV3-2	NA	TRBJ1-4	TGTGCCAGCAGCAACCAACAGTGGACCAATGAAAAACTGTTTTTT	CASSNQQWTNEKLFF
NA	TRBV5-1	NA	TRBJ2-1	TGCGCCAGCAGGCGCGTCCCTAGCGACCAACACAATGAGCAGTTCTTC	CASRRVPSDQHNEQFF
NA	TRBV18	NA	TRBJ2-3	TGTGCCAGCTCATCCTACCCTCTCACAGATACGCAGTATTTT	CASSSYPLTDTQYF
NA	TRBV2	TRBD1	TRBJ1-2	TGTGCCAGCAGTTATGGACAGGGGAACGGCTACACCTTC	CASSYGQGNGYTF
NA	TRBV5-1	TRBD1	TRBJ2-6	TGCGCCAGCAGCTCTTACGGGACAGGGACGACTGGGGCCAACGTCCTGACTTTC	CASSSYGTGTTGANVLTF
NA	TRBV7-9	TRBD2	TRBJ2-3	TGTGCCAGCAGCTGGACTAGCGGCCCTAGCACAGATACGCAGTATTTT	CASSWTSGPSTDTQYF
few	TRBV11-2	NA	TRBJ2-5	TGTGCCAGCAGCTTACACCTCGGATACCAAGAGACCCAGTACTTC	CASSLHLGYQETQYF
NA	TRBV11-2	TRBD1	TRBJ1-1	TGTGCCAGCAGCTTACGCGGGACAGAGAACACTGAAGCTTTCTTT	CASSLRGTENTEAFF
NA	TRBV2	NA	TRBJ2-1	TGTGCCAGCAGTGCCTTAATAGCCTACAATGAGCAGTTCTTC	CASSALIAYNEQFF
NA	TRBV29-1	TRBD1	TRBJ1-2	TGCAGCGTTGATCGTTTGAGTACGACAGGGCCCGCCAGCGCTAACTATGGCTACACCTTC	CSVDRLSTTGPASANYGYTF
NA	TRBV2	NA	TRBJ2-1	TGTGCCGTGCAGGGGCCCAGAAATGAGCAGTTCTTC	CAVQGPRNEQFF
NA	TRBV27	NA	TRBJ1-1	TGTGCCAGCAGTTTACTGAGAGCCCACCTTTCTGAAGCTTTCTTT	CASSLLRAHLSEAFF
NA	TRBV5-4	NA	TRBJ1-1	TGTGCCAGCAGCTTGGGGGGTTGGGAGTCGGCGACTGAAGCTTTCTTT	CASSLGGWESATEAFF
once	TRBV9	NA	TRBJ1-3	TGTGCCAGCAGCGCGTATGGGGACACCATATATTTT	CASSAYGDTIYF
NA	TRBV7-9	NA	TRBJ2-5	TGTGCCAGCAGCCAAGTGGGAGGGGGCGCCGAGACCCAGTACTTC	CASSQVGGGAETQYF
NA	TRBV3-1/TRBV3-2	NA	TRBJ1-2	TGTGCCAGCAGCCAAGCACTGGAGCGGTACACCTTC	CASSQALERYTF
NA	TRBV6-6	NA	TRBJ2-2	TGTGCCAGCGGTACCCCCGGGGGAAACACCGGGGAGCTGTTTTTT	CASGTPGGNTGELFF
NA	TRBV6-4	NA	TRBJ2-7	TGTGCCAGCAGTGACTCCGCCTCCTACGAGCAGTACTTC	CASSDSASYEQYF
once	TRBV29-1	NA	TRBJ1-2	TGCAGCGTTGATGGGCAGCAAAAAAACTATGGCTACACCTTC	CSVDGQQKNYGYTF
NA	TRBV5-1	NA	TRBJ1-4	TGCGCCAGCAGCTTACGTTCAGGGATATTGGGTGAAAAACTGTTTTTT	CASSLRSGILGEKLFF
NA	TRBV28	NA	TRBJ1-2	TGTGCCAGCAGGGACGACTGGGGGAGAAACTATGGCTACACCTTC	CASRDDWGRNYGYTF
once	TRBV29-1	TRBD1	TRBJ2-7	TGCAGCGTTGCCCCGGGACAGGGCACCTACGAGCAGTACTTC	CSVAPGQGTYEQYF
NA	TRBV6-5	TRBD1	TRBJ1-6	TGTGCCAGCTGCCTCTCAGGGGGCGCAGGTTCACCCCTCCACTTT	CASCLSGGAGSPLHF
NA	TRBV18	TRBD1	TRBJ2-2	TGTGCCAGCTCATCCTCAGGGGGCGCAAGAACCGGGGAGCTGTTTTTT	CASSSSGGARTGELFF
NA	TRBV11-3	TRBD1	TRBJ2-1	TGTGCCAGCAGCTTAGATCTCAGGCAGGGGGCAAAATTTCGGAAGTCCTACAATGAGCAGTTCTTC	CASSLDLRQGAKFRKSYNEQFF
NA	TRBV2	TRBD1	TRBJ1-6	TGTGCCGGGTCACTTGCACAGGGGGGAAATTCACCCCTCCACTTT	CAGSLAQGGNSPLHF
NA	TRBV5-1	TRBD1	TRBJ1-1	TGCGCCAGCAGCGAAGTAGGGACAGGGGAAACTGAAGCTTTCTTT	CASSEVGTGETEAFF
once	TRBV6-5	NA	TRBJ1-2	TGTGCCAGCCAGGGGCCCGCCTATGGCTACACCTTC	CASQGPAYGYTF
NA	TRBV18	NA	TRBJ1-5	TGTGCCAGCTCACCACCGGGGAGAGGAAATCAGCCCCAGCATTTT	CASSPPGRGNQPQHF
NA	TRBV3-1/TRBV3-2	NA	TRBJ2-5	TGTGCCAGCAGAAAACAACGGTACGAGGAGACCCAGTACTTC	CASRKQRYEETQYF
once	TRBV4-1	NA	TRBJ1-5	TGCGCCAGCAGCCAAGTCCTTAGCAATCAGCCCCAGCATTTT	CASSQVLSNQPQHF
NA	TRBV2	NA	TRBJ2-1	TGTGCCAGCAGTGGGCTAGTCAATGAGCAGTTCTTC	CASSGLVNEQFF
NA	TRBV19	NA	TRBJ2-3	TGTGCCAGTAGTCCACGACGGGAGAGGACAGATACGCAGTATTTT	CASSPRRERTDTQYF
NA	TRBV27	TRBD1	TRBJ2-1	TGTGCCAGCAGTCTCAGGGGGCGTTCCTACAATGAGCAGTTCTTC	CASSLRGRSYNEQFF
NA	TRBV25-1	TRBD1	TRBJ2-3	TGTGCCAGCACCCCCGCCGGGACAGGGAACGCAGATACGCAGTATTTT	CASTPAGTGNADTQYF
NA	TRBV7-9	NA	TRBJ1-3	TGTGCCAGCAGCTTAAGGTCCTTTGAAAACACCATATATTTT	CASSLRSFENTIYF
NA	TRBV10-1	NA	TRBJ2-7	TGCGCCAGCAGTGATGAGGGCCCCTACGAGCAGTACTTC	CASSDEGPYEQYF
NA	TRBV4-2	NA	TRBJ2-2	TGTGCCAGCAGCCAAGGGTCCTCAGTAGACGGGGAGCTGTTTTTT	CASSQGSSVDGELFF